The clone carrying this T cell receptor beta chain was seen once. With V trimmed by 0 bases and J by 4 bases, 8 bases remained unmatched. CDR1 is KGHSH, CDR2 LQKENI, per germline. The CDR3 spans 16 residues. This sample is drawn from a study of T cell responses to AZD1222 COVID-19 vaccine. Clones were sequenced by immunoSEQ multiplex PCR, and TCRdb holds only the in-frame ones, with some missing. The sample lists approximately 170,000 clones; 90% to 95% were seen once. The origin of this receptor is an adult in good health. The starting material was peripheral blood, obtained on day 0 of AZD1222 vaccination. The V call is TRBV18, the J call TRBJ2-7; 8 nucleotides agree with TRBD2. CDR3 sequence: CASSPPGASGWYEQYF. The DNA of the CDR3 is TGTGCCAGCTCACCACCGGGGGCTAGCGGGTGGTACGAGCAGTACTTC.